This T cell receptor (beta chain) was identified during a study of blood T cell repertoires in COVID-19. The repertoire was sequenced with immunoSEQ multiplex PCR; TCRdb's copy has only in-frame clones and lacks some. The table includes about 58,000 clones, about 83% detected once. Notes on this clone: A junction boundary mismatches the germline segment, possibly from a read error.

Sample: peripheral blood. The receptor comes from a man aged 35 to 55 with active COVID-19.

The CDR3 region is CASSLKLAGYNEQFF. For the CDR3, the DNA is TGTGCTAGCAGCTTAAAACTAGCGGGGTACAATGAGCAGTTCTTC. This chain links TRBV7-7 with TRBJ2-1; 10 bases align to TRBD2. Germline V lookup: CDR1 SSHAT, CDR2 FNYEAQ (reference sequence). The CDR3 runs to 15 residues. The complete variable domain, with remaining parts taken from reference TRBV7-7 and TRBJ2-1, reads GAGVSQSPRYKVTKRGQDVTLRCDPISSHATLYWYQQALGQGPEFLTYFNYEAQPDKSGLPSDRFSAERPEGSISTLTIQRTEQRDSAMYRCASSLKLAGYNEQFFGPGTRLTVL.